The following is a TCR beta chain sequence with its context. Its cognate antigen is unknown. The entry originates in a study of PD-1 blockade in classical Hodgkin lymphoma. General study findings and limits: Reports described newly diagnosed patients as having lower baseline TCR diversity than healthy donors. Baseline diversity resembling that of newly diagnosed patients was seen in complete responders.

The protocol was immunoSEQ multiplex PCR, while the TCRdb copy is restricted to in-frame clones and leaves out a portion. Of about 60,000 clones listed, approximately 94% are singletons. Germline lookup yields CDR1 LNHDA and CDR2 SQIVND (reference sequence). The V end was cut by 5 bases, the J end by 4 bases, with 17 bases between. This CDR3 comprises 15 residues. Specified time point: cycle 4 day 1 (C4D1), after less than 7 weeks of nivolumab. Every patient experienced relapse after autologous stem cell transplantation, and brentuximab vedotin exposure varied. This chain joins TRBV19 and TRBJ1-2, with D possibly TRBD1 on 6 matching bases. Sequencing used peripheral blood mononuclear cells (PBMCs), obtained before the fourth cycle of nivolumab. This clonotype was sampled from a human donor with classical Hodgkin lymphoma. The CDR3 nucleotides are TGTGCCAGTAGTGCCGAGGGGGGACATCTCTATGGCTACACCTTC. Protein sequence: CASSAEGGHLYGYTF.